These 23 T cell receptor beta chains originate from one sample sequenced in a study of early stage breast cancer tumors (dated 2017 in TCRdb). Library preparation used the immunoSEQ multiplex PCR assay. TCRdb's version of the immuneACCESS table is confined to in-frame rearrangements and falls short of the full clone set. An unresolved V gene accounts for under half of the shortfall where checked; the remainder is of unknown origin. The sample table lists 5,500 or so clones, about 70% of them with a count of one. The top ten clonotypes cover 15% to 19% of the sample. The sequencing input was breast tumor tissue. All receptors derive from a person in their 60s with breast cancer.

This rearrangement joins TRBV2 to TRBJ1-4; 8 bases agree with TRBD1. CDR3 length equals 14 residues. The germline gives CDR1 SNHLY, CDR2 FYNNEI. V shed 4 bases and J 4 bases; nucleotides not matched to a gene: 2. This CDR3 is CASSVGQGNEKLFF. CDR3 coding DNA: TGTGCCAGCAGTGTCGGACAGGGTAATGAAAAACTGTTTTTT.

The V gene is TRBV7-9, the J gene TRBJ2-5, with D tentatively TRBD2 (6 bases). Deletions cut 7 bases from V and 2 bases from J, with 11 bases between. In germline, CDR1 is SEHNR, CDR2 FQNEAQ (reference sequence). This CDR3 has 13 amino acids. For the CDR3, the DNA is TGTGCCAGCACCGGACTAACGCAAGAGACCCAGTACTTC. The encoded protein is CASTGLTQETQYF. Complete variable domain (other parts from reference TRBV7-9 and TRBJ2-5): DTGVSQNPRHKITKRGQNVTFRCDPISEHNRLYWYRQTLGQGPEFLTYFQNEAQLEKSRLLSDRFSAERPKGSFSTLEIQRTEQGDSAMYLCASTGLTQETQYFGPGTRLLVL.

The DNA of the CDR3 is TGTGCCAGCTCACCAGCAGGGGCAACTAATGAAAAACTGTTTTTT. It codes for CASSPAGATNEKLFF. The chain recombines TRBV18 with TRBJ1-4; a weak D match, TRBD1 (6 bases). The V gene's germline CDR1 is KGHSH and CDR2 LQKENI. Trimming cost V 2 bases and J 0 bases, with 7 bases left between them. The CDR3 runs to 15 residues.

The rearrangement links TRBV9 to TRBJ2-3; D is ambiguous. CDR1 is SGDLS, CDR2 YYNGEE, per germline. Trimming removed 3 bases from V and 2 bases from J, with 10 bases in between. The CDR3 is 14 amino acids. CDR3 DNA sequence: TGTGCCAGCAGCGAAAAAGACGACACAGATACGCAGTATTTT. Translated, it gives CASSEKDDTDTQYF.

The V gene is TRBV30, the J gene TRBJ1-4, with 9 nucleotides matching TRBD1. CDR3 size: 15 residues. The junction had 6 bases not matched to a gene; V was cut back by 1 base and J by 6 bases. Germline loops: CDR1 GTSNPN, CDR2 SVGIG (reference sequence). The CDR3 nucleotides read TGTGCCTGGAGTGCCTTGGGACAGGGCGATGAAAAACTGTTTTTT. Translating it yields CAWSALGQGDEKLFF.

The CDR3 bases are TGTGCCAGCTCACCAAACCAGGGGTCGCTTGAGACCCAGTACTTC. Protein sequence: CASSPNQGSLETQYF. J is TRBJ2-5 and V is TRBV18; D perhaps matches TRBD1 (6 bases). V was clipped by 2 bases and J by 5 bases, with 15 bases between them. Per germline, CDR1 KGHSH and CDR2 LQKENI. This CDR3 has 15 residues.

This clone was found once. The rearrangement links TRBV6-4 to TRBJ1-4; TRBD1 aligns across 9 bases. Germline V gene data show CDR1 as MRHNA and CDR2 as SNTAGT. This CDR3 spans 17 amino acids. The trim removed 7 bases at V and 4 bases at J, leaving 13 bases unmatched. CDR3 nucleotide sequence: TGTGCCAGCACCTGTGAGGGACGACAGGGGGTTAATGAAAAACTGTTTTTT. Its protein is CASTCEGRQGVNEKLFF.

Sample share makes this clone large. This chain joins TRBV18 and TRBJ2-2; 9 bases are shared with TRBD1. With V trimmed by 8 bases and J by 2 bases, 3 bases remained unmatched. The V gene's germline CDR1 is KGHSH and CDR2 LQKENI. The CDR3 runs to 14 residues. The CDR3 sequence is CASTGQGNTGELFF. In nucleotides, the CDR3 is TGTGCCAGCACGGGACAGGGTAACACCGGGGAGCTGTTTTTT.

This clone was counted only a few times. The chain links TRBV7-8 to TRBJ2-7; 7 positions match TRBD1. This CDR3 comprises 14 residues. In germline, CDR1 is SGHVS, CDR2 FQNEAQ. V dropped 5 bases and J dropped 6; count of bases not matched to a gene: 10. The CDR3 loop is CASSPTLGQLEQYF. In DNA, the CDR3 is TGTGCCAGCAGCCCGACCCTGGGACAGCTCGAGCAGTACTTC.

The J gene is TRBJ2-1, the V gene TRBV6-1, with a tentative D call TRBD2 (6 bases). This CDR3 is built from 14 residues. Germline CDR1 reads MNHNS; CDR2 reads SASEGT. V gave up 4 bases and J gave up 2 bases, with 9 bases separating them. In DNA, the CDR3 is TGTGCCAGCAGTGCTAGCGTTGCCTACAATGAGCAGTTCTTC. This sequence encodes CASSASVAYNEQFF.

This clone qualifies as large. This chain connects TRBV9 to TRBJ2-7; tentative D call: TRBD1 (6 bases). Germline lookup yields CDR1 SGDLS and CDR2 YYNGEE. There are 15 residues in the CDR3. Trimming removed 0 bases from V and 2 bases from J, with 12 bases in between. CDR3 region: CASSVESGVTYEQYF. The CDR3 DNA reads as TGTGCCAGCAGCGTAGAGTCAGGGGTCACCTACGAGCAGTACTTC. Looking up the rest from reference TRBV9 and TRBJ2-7 gives the full variable domain: DSGVTQTPKHLITATGQRVTLRCSPRSGDLSVYWYQQSLDQGLQFLIQYYNGEERAKGNILERFSAQQFPDLHSELNLSSLELGDSALYFCASSVESGVTYEQYFGPGTRLTVT.

The chain uses TRBV5-4 and TRBJ2-3; 8 nucleotides match TRBD2. The CDR3 covers 15 residues. Looked up from germline, CDR1 is SGHNT and CDR2 is YYREEE (reference sequence). V lost 0 bases and J lost 4; bases outside the gene matches: 4. The CDR3 spells CASSLAGGGADTQYF. In DNA form, the CDR3 reads TGTGCCAGCAGCTTGGCGGGAGGGGGGGCAGATACGCAGTATTTT. The full variable domain, its missing parts supplied by reference TRBV5-4 and TRBJ2-3, is ETGVTQSPTHLIKTRGQQVTLRCSSQSGHNTVSWYQQALGQGPQFIFQYYREEENGRGNFPPRFSGLQFPNYSSELNVNALELDDSALYLCASSLAGGGADTQYFGPGTRLTVL.

This clone has only a few counts. V usage is TRBV7-9 and J usage is TRBJ1-2; no clear D gene. V was cut by 4 bases and J by 4 bases, with 16 bases left in between. This CDR3 contains 15 residues. The germline gives CDR1 SEHNR, CDR2 FQNEAQ (reference sequence). CDR3 in amino acids: CASSSLVRVGYGYTF. The CDR3 bases are TGTGCCAGCAGCTCCCTCGTGAGGGTAGGCTATGGCTACACCTTC.

The V and J genes are TRBV29-1 and TRBJ2-3; perhaps TRBD2 as D (6 bases). The CDR3 contains 14 residues. The germline V gene has CDR1 SQVTM and CDR2 ANQGSEA. Trimming cost V 6 bases and J 0 bases, with 13 bases left between them. The CDR3 bases are TGCAGCGTCGAGTGGGACTTTAGCACAGATACGCAGTATTTT. This codes for CSVEWDFSTDTQYF.

Only a few counts were recorded for this clone. V usage is TRBV2 and J usage is TRBJ2-1; D is unresolved. This CDR3 contains 12 residues. The germline V gene has CDR1 SNHLY and CDR2 FYNNEI. V dropped 6 bases and J dropped 9 bases, with 12 bases sitting between them. The CDR3: CASSPRFGEQFF. Here the CDR3 DNA reads TGTGCCAGCAGCCCTCGGTTCGGTGAGCAGTTCTTC.

The chain combines TRBV6-5 with TRBJ2-7, with D perhaps being TRBD1 or TRBD2 (6 bases each). The CDR3 consists of 15 residues. V was shortened by 0 bases and J by 6 bases, with 15 bases between the two germline ends. Germline CDR1 MNHEY, CDR2 SVGAGI. The CDR3 bases are TGTGCCAGCAGTTACTCGATCGGGGGCCCTACCGAGCAGTACTTC. Its protein product is CASSYSIGGPTEQYF.

CDR3 DNA sequence: TGCGCCAGCAGCCAAGAGATAGCGGGGTACTACGAGCAGTACTTC. Its protein is CASSQEIAGYYEQYF. This chain connects TRBV4-3 to TRBJ2-7, with TRBD2 matching 8 bases. Germline CDR1 and CDR2: LGHNA and YSLEER. The V segment lost 0 bases and the J segment 3 bases; nucleotides outside the gene matches: 4. The CDR3 spans 15 residues.

V gene TRBV10-3 combines with J gene TRBJ2-3; 8 bases match TRBD2. The CDR3 length is 15 residues. J gave up 5 bases and V 6 bases, and 10 bases lay outside the gene matches. Per germline, CDR1 ENHRY and CDR2 SYGVKD. The CDR3 loop is CAIRAGLALLDTQYF. CDR3 DNA: TGTGCCATCAGGGCTGGACTAGCACTTTTAGATACGCAGTATTTT.

The chain joins TRBV14 to TRBJ2-2; TRBD2 aligns across 7 bases. Looked up from germline, CDR1 is SGHDN and CDR2 is FVKESK. This CDR3 region has 16 residues. V gave up 4 bases and J gave up 7 bases; unmatched junction bases: 12. DNA for the CDR3: TGTGCCAGCAGCCGGCTAGCGGTGGGGAACGGCGGGGAGCTGTTTTTT. Amino acids: CASSRLAVGNGGELFF. Using reference TRBV14 and TRBJ2-2 for the parts outside the CDR3, the full variable domain is EAGVTQFPSHSVIEKGQTVTLRCDPISGHDNLYWYRRVMGKEIKFLLHFVKESKQDESGMPNNRFLAERTGGTYSTLKVQPAELEDSGVYFCASSRLAVGNGGELFFGEGSRLTVL.

The chain has TRBV6-4 and TRBJ2-1, with 15 bases matching TRBD2. The V segment lost 5 bases and the J segment 8 bases; nucleotides outside the gene matches: 7. This CDR3 contains 16 residues. The germline V gene has CDR1 MRHNA and CDR2 SNTAGT. In DNA form, the CDR3 reads TGTGCCAGCAGTCCTGGACTAGCGGGAGGGGTGGATGAGCAGTTCTTC. It codes for CASSPGLAGGVDEQFF.

This clone occurred a few times. J is TRBJ2-2 and V is TRBV4-2; D not resolved. Germline loops: CDR1 LGHNA, CDR2 YNFKEQ. CDR3 size: 14 residues. The ends were cut back, 1 base at V and 5 bases at J, with 8 bases in the middle. The CDR3 here is CASSQVLWTGELFF. CDR3 nucleotides: TGTGCCAGCAGCCAAGTTCTGTGGACCGGGGAGCTGTTTTTT.

This clone was seen just once. The chain combines TRBV19 with TRBJ2-7, with 7 bases identical to TRBD1. Looked up from germline, CDR1 is LNHDA and CDR2 is SQIVND (reference sequence). V was pared by 6 bases and J by 0 bases, with 2 bases of the junction left unmatched. The CDR3 extends over 13 amino acids. This CDR3 is CASRQGSSYEQYF. The DNA for the CDR3 is TGTGCCAGTAGACAGGGGAGCTCCTACGAGCAGTACTTC.

CDR3 DNA: TGCAGCGGTTTTTCGCACACTGAAGCTTTCTTT. This sequence encodes CSGFSHTEAFF. This chain uses TRBV29-1 with TRBJ1-1; no definite D call. CDR1 is SQVTM and CDR2 is ANQGSEA in the germline V gene. V was pared by 7 bases and J by 3 bases, with 9 bases between. CDR3 length equals 11 residues. Full variable domain (outside the CDR3, taken from reference TRBV29-1 and TRBJ1-1): SAVISQKPSRDICQRGTSLTIQCQVDSQVTMMFWYRQQPGQSLTLIATANQGSEATYESGFVIDKFPISRPNLTFSTLTVSNMSPEDSSIYLCSGFSHTEAFFGQGTRLTVV.